This T cell receptor beta chain was recorded in a study of somatic mutations in cytotoxic T cells in rheumatoid arthritis. Study-level points and caveats: No antigen targets were known for the expanded CD8+ clones.

Comprising 55% females and having a median age of about 56 years (range roughly 21-80), blood donors constituted the healthy controls. This CDR3 has 12 amino acids. Trimming removed 5 bases from V and 7 bases from J, with 8 bases in between. Germline V gene data show CDR1 as SGHTA and CDR2 as FQGTGA. Worth noting for this clone: Its antigen is not identified.

Produced via immunoSEQ multiplex PCR; TCRdb's table is partial and in-frame only. The sample has tens of thousands of clones; under 85% are singletons. The rearrangement joins TRBV7-3 to TRBJ2-2; D is ambiguous. Sequenced material: CD8+ T cells sorted from blood. The sequence was collected from a man aged 40-49 years in good health. CDR3 DNA: TGTGCCAGCAGCCTAAAGGGCGGGGAGCTGTTTTTT. Amino acids: CASSLKGGELFF.